Below are 7 T cell receptor beta chains sequenced from a single sample in a study of blood T cell repertoires in COVID-19. The repertoire was sequenced with immunoSEQ multiplex PCR; TCRdb's copy has only in-frame clones and lacks some. Among 200,000 to 250,000 clones listed, roughly 84% were seen once. The sequencing input was PBMCs or T cells enriched from blood (not recorded which). Receptors were obtained from a woman between 40 and 55 years old who had recovered from COVID-19.

CDR3 sequence: CASSPALGVETQYF. The CDR3 DNA reads as TGTGCCAGCTCACCGGCCCTAGGTGTAGAGACCCAGTACTTC. This chain connects TRBV18 to TRBJ2-5, with D unclear. The CDR3 loop spans 14 amino acids. From germline, CDR1 is KGHSH and CDR2 LQKENI. V gave up 3 bases and J gave up 4 bases, with 12 bases separating them. Variable domain in full (rest from reference TRBV18 and TRBJ2-5): NAGVMQNPRHLVRRRGQEARLRCSPMKGHSHVYWYRQLPEEGLKFMVYLQKENIIDESGMPKERFSAEFPKEGPSILRIQQVVRGDSAAYFCASSPALGVETQYFGPGTRLLVL.

The gene calls are TRBV2 and TRBJ2-5, with D maybe TRBD2 (5 bases). This CDR3 is built from 14 residues. The V end lost 4 bases, the J end lost 4 bases, and 13 bases lay between the germline ends. Germline-derived CDR1 and CDR2 are SNHLY and FYNNEI. CDR3 amino acids: CASSGGRLRETQYF. CDR3 sequence (DNA): TGTGCCAGCAGTGGAGGGCGGCTACGAGAGACCCAGTACTTC.

V gene TRBV5-1 combines with J gene TRBJ2-1, with 10 bases that match TRBD2. V was clipped by 0 bases and J by 10 bases; unmatched bases: 10. This CDR3 comprises 16 residues. The V gene's germline CDR1 is SGHRS and CDR2 YFSETQ. In DNA, the CDR3 is TGCGCCAGCAGCTTGGAAGCGGGAGGGCCAGTAGCCGAGCAGTTCTTC. Its translation is CASSLEAGGPVAEQFF.

This chain joins TRBV7-2 and TRBJ2-4; no definite D call. Deletions cut 1 base from V and 10 bases from J, with 8 bases between. Germline assignment: CDR1 SGHTA and CDR2 FQGNSA. CDR3 length: 12 residues. The CDR3 DNA reads TGTGCCAGCAGCTTAGACATTCGTATTCAGTACTTC. Its protein is CASSLDIRIQYF.

The J gene is TRBJ2-3, the V gene TRBV2, with TRBD2 matching over 8 bases. Germline trimming cut 3 bases from V and 2 bases from J; bases unmatched to any gene: 4. Germline V CDR1 and CDR2: SNHLY, FYNNEI. The length of the CDR3 is 15 residues. The CDR3 protein is CASSDTGRATDTQYF. The DNA of the CDR3 is TGTGCCAGCAGTGACACCGGGAGGGCCACAGATACGCAGTATTTT.

DNA of the CDR3: TGTGCCAGCAGTTCCGTAGGAGGGAGCAATCAGCCCCAGCATTTT. It is translated as CASSSVGGSNQPQHF. The chain uses TRBV27 and TRBJ1-5; D is unclear. Looked up from germline, CDR1 is MNHEY and CDR2 is SMNVEV (reference sequence). V was pared by 4 bases and J by 1 base, with 11 bases between. CDR3 length equals 15 residues.

V is TRBV19 and J is TRBJ2-5, with D tentatively TRBD2 (6 bases). The CDR3 consists of 16 residues. Per the germline V gene, CDR1 is LNHDA and CDR2 is SQIVND (reference sequence). The ends were cut back, 4 bases at V and 5 bases at J, with 20 bases in the middle. Written as DNA, the CDR3 is TGTGCCAGTAGTACCTCGGGACTCCCGGCCAGGGAGACCCAGTACTTC. Protein: CASSTSGLPARETQYF.